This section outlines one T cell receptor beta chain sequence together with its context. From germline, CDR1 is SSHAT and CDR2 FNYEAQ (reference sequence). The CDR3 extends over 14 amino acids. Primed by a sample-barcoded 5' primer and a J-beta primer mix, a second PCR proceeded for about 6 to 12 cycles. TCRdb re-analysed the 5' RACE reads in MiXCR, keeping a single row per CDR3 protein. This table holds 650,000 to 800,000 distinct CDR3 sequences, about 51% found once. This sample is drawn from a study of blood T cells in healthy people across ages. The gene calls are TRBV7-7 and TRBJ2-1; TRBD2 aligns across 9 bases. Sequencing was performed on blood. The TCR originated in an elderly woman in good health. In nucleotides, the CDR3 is TGTGCTACCCGCGGGGGGGCGGACAACAATGAGCAGTTCTTC. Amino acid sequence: CATRGGADNNEQFF.